Presented here are 5 T cell receptor beta chains from one specimen sequenced in a study of shared T cell receptors in the human thymus. Libraries were prepared by immunoSEQ multiplex PCR; TCRdb keeps only in-frame clonotypes and omits some of them. The sample holds hundreds of thousands of clones, roughly 88% seen once. The same sample was also used in a study of human thymus T cells.

Specimen: thymocytes. Every receptor here comes from a boy under two years old with a congenital heart defect.

V and J are TRBV4-3 and TRBJ2-1; 12 bases line up with TRBD2. Germline-derived CDR1 and CDR2 are LGHNA and YSLEER. The CDR3 extends over 19 amino acids. Trimming took 0 bases from V and 8 from J; bases not matched to a gene: 14. CDR3 protein: CASSQERLAGVYTSHEQFF. DNA for the CDR3: TGCGCCAGCAGCCAAGAACGACTAGCGGGAGTTTATACGTCCCATGAGCAGTTCTTC.

V gene TRBV5-1 combines with J gene TRBJ2-4, with D possibly matching TRBD2 (5 bases). Germline V gene lookup returns CDR1 SGHRS and CDR2 YFSETQ. The CDR3 totals 16 residues. Trimming took off 4 bases at V and 0 bases at J, with 14 bases between the two ends. The CDR3 is CASSPHGSLAKNIQYF. CDR3 coding DNA: TGCGCCAGCAGCCCACATGGGAGCCTAGCCAAAAACATTCAGTACTTC.

This sequence joins TRBV19 and TRBJ2-7; the D is unclear. Germline V CDR1 and CDR2: LNHDA, SQIVND (reference sequence). This CDR3 has 15 amino acids. Trimming took off 2 bases at V and 2 bases at J, with 13 bases between the two ends. The CDR3: CASSIRKQATYEQYF. For the CDR3, the DNA is TGTGCCAGTAGTATACGGAAGCAGGCAACCTACGAGCAGTACTTC. Using reference TRBV19 and TRBJ2-7 for the parts outside the CDR3, the full variable domain is DGGITQSPKYLFRKEGQNVTLSCEQNLNHDAMYWYRQDPGQGLRLIYYSQIVNDFQKGDIAEGYSVSREKKESFPLTVTSAQKNPTAFYLCASSIRKQATYEQYFGPGTRLTVT.

The rearrangement links TRBV27 to TRBJ2-3; 10 nucleotides agree with TRBD2. The CDR3 sequence is 15 residues long. Germline loops: CDR1 MNHEY, CDR2 SMNVEV (reference sequence). The J segment lost 4 bases and the V segment lost 5 bases, leaving 6 bases of the junction unmatched. The CDR3 loop is CASSITGTSADTQYF. CDR3 bases: TGTGCCAGCAGTATTACCGGGACTAGCGCAGATACGCAGTATTTT.

The gene calls are TRBV5-6 and TRBJ2-4; 10 bases agree with TRBD2. V shed 0 bases and J 7 bases; nucleotides not matched to a gene: 13. CDR1 and CDR2 from the germline V gene are SGHDT and YYEEEE. The CDR3 loop spans 18 amino acids. CDR3 region: CASSLEFRRLAGDNIQYF. CDR3 DNA: TGTGCCAGCAGCTTGGAGTTTAGGCGGCTAGCGGGAGATAACATTCAGTACTTC. Looking up the rest from reference TRBV5-6 and TRBJ2-4 gives the full variable domain: DAGVTQSPTHLIKTRGQQVTLRCSPKSGHDTVSWYQQALGQGPQFIFQYYEEEERQRGNFPDRFSGHQFPNYSSELNVNALLLGDSALYLCASSLEFRRLAGDNIQYFGAGTRLSVL.